This TCR beta chain was sequenced for a study of cytomegalovirus exposure and HLA in healthy donors. Study-level findings and limits: By HLA locus, TCR association rates varied in a later analysis, with DRB1 showing the most and HLA-C the fewest. When presence/absence was analysed, sequencing depth was taken to be roughly uniform across donors.

The CDR3 has 12 residues. Germline CDR1 MNHEY, CDR2 SVGAGI. Trimming took 5 bases from V and 5 from J, leaving 10 bases between them. As for this clone: Antigen: not known.

It was with 60 Vbeta and 13 Jbeta primers that the PCR ran. The protocol was immunoSEQ multiplex PCR, while the TCRdb copy is restricted to in-frame clones and leaves out a portion. Reported are some 120,000 clones; the ten largest clones contain around 3.4%. Specimen: PBMCs. This clonotype was sampled from a man aged 25-45 years in good health and CMV-seronegative. The J gene is TRBJ2-7, the V gene TRBV6-5; TRBD1 might be the D (5 bases). The CDR3 region has the DNA TGTGCCAGCAGTCGTCAGGGCGACGAGCAGTACTTC. This sequence encodes CASSRQGDEQYF.